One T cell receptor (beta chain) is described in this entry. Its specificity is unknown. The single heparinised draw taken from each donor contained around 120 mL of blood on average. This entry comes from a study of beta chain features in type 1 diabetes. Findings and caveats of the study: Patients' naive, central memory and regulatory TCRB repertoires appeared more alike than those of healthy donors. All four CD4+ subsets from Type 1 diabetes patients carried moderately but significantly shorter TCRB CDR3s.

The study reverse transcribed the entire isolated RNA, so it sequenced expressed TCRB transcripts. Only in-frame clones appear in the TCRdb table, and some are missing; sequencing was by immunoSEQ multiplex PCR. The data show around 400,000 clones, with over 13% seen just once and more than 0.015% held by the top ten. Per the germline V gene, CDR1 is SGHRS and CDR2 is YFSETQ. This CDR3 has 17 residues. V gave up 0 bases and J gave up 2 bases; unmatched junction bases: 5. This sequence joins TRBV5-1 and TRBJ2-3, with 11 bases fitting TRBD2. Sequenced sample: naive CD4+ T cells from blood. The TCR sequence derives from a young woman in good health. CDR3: CASSLVSGRAITDTQYF. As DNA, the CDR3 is TGCGCCAGCAGCTTGGTTAGCGGGAGGGCCATCACAGATACGCAGTATTTT. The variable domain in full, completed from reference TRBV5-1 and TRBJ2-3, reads KAGVTQTPRYLIKTRGQQVTLSCSPISGHRSVSWYQQTPGQGLQFLFEYFSETQRNKGNFPGRFSGRQFSNSRSEMNVSTLELGDSALYLCASSLVSGRAITDTQYFGPGTRLTVL.